What follows are 30 T cell receptor beta chains derived from one specimen sequenced in a study of T cell repertoires in cytomegalovirus infection (dated by TCRdb to about 2019). Reads for this sample came from an Illumina HiSeq 1500. TCRdb reprocessed the public reads (quality trimming at Q25 with fastp, clone calling with MiXCR) and kept in-frame beta chains. Rows are combined by CDR3 protein, so each entry shows the most common genes and DNA. The sample records more than 75,000 distinct CDR3 sequences, roughly 3.7% of which are singletons. Clones ranked in the top ten supply over 4.5% of the sample. The sequenced sample consisted of PBMCs. The receptors derive from a human donor in good health (CMV status not recorded). Some clones in this sample may be carry-over from other donors' samples.

This clonotype was seen only once. The rearrangement uses TRBV5-3 and TRBJ1-5; the D is unclear. TRBV5-3 is known as an ORF, though its function is uncertain. This CDR3 spans 13 amino acids. V lost 8 bases and J lost 0, with 9 bases in between. CDR3 residues: CARIQASNQPQHF. The CDR3 nucleotides are TGTGCCAGGATTCAAGCTAGCAATCAGCCCCAGCATTTT.

This clonotype has a count of ten or more. The chain uses TRBV7-8 and TRBJ1-5; D may be TRBD1 (5 bases). The germline V gene encodes CDR1 SGHVS and CDR2 FQNEAQ. The V end lost 2 bases, the J end lost 4 bases, and 12 bases lay between the germline ends. The CDR3 has 15 amino acids. CDR3 loop: CASSLRPGMNQPQHF. DNA for the CDR3: TGTGCCAGCAGCTTAAGGCCAGGGATGAATCAGCCCCAGCATTTT.

This clonotype was picked up many times. The rearrangement links TRBV28 to TRBJ2-1; TRBD2 aligns across 15 bases. V shed 5 bases and J 4 bases; nucleotides not matched to a gene: 3. This CDR3 is 16 amino acids long. Germline assignment: CDR1 MDHEN and CDR2 SYDVKM. CDR3 region: CASSTGLAGGYNEQFF. The CDR3 nucleotides are TGTGCCAGCAGTACGGGACTAGCGGGGGGTTACAATGAGCAGTTCTTC.

The table lists this clonotype with many counts. The chain combines TRBV6-6 with TRBJ2-7, with D possibly being TRBD2 (6 bases). Germline CDR1 is MNHNY and CDR2 is SVGAGI (reference sequence). V lost 7 bases to trimming and J lost 5 bases, with 12 bases between them. The CDR3 has 12 amino acids. The CDR3 DNA sequence: TGTGCCAGCAAGACGTCTAGCGACGAGCAGTACTTC. This codes for CASKTSSDEQYF.

This clonotype was found many times. This chain joins TRBV4-3 and TRBJ2-5, with D possibly TRBD2 on 5 matching bases. The length of the CDR3 is 15 residues. Per germline, CDR1 LGHNA and CDR2 YSLEER. With 4 bases removed from V and 4 bases from J, the gap between germline ends came to 16 bases. CDR3 nucleotides: TGCGCCAGCAGCCGAACTGTGGAAGGGAGAGAGACCCAGTACTTC. Protein product: CASSRTVEGRETQYF.

This clonotype is medium-sized. The chain has TRBV7-2 and TRBJ1-5; TRBD1 is a possible D gene (5 bases). CDR1 is SGHTA and CDR2 is FQGNSA in the germline V gene. This CDR3 contains 17 residues. Trimming took 3 bases from V and 0 from J, leaving 15 bases between them. The CDR3 nucleotides are TGTGCCAGCAGCTTGGGGGTCGCCGCAAATAGCAATCAGCCCCAGCATTTT. Encoded protein: CASSLGVAANSNQPQHF.

This clonotype was recorded at least ten times. The V call is TRBV7-2, the J call TRBJ1-3; TRBD1 matches at 7 bases. CDR1 SGHTA and CDR2 FQGNSA come from the germline V gene. The V segment lost 4 bases and the J segment 4 bases; nucleotides outside the gene matches: 4. The CDR3 runs 14 residues. The DNA for the CDR3 is TGTGCCAGCAGCTCCGGGACAGCGGGAAACACCATATATTTT. It is translated as CASSSGTAGNTIYF.

This clonotype was picked up many times. The chain is built from TRBV10-3 and TRBJ1-3; 7 bases map to TRBD1. CDR1 and CDR2 from the germline V gene are ENHRY and SYGVKD. This CDR3 comprises 13 residues. V lost 0 bases and J lost 16; bases outside the gene matches: 9. The CDR3, as DNA: TGTGCCATCAGTGAGTCGAGTAGCGGGGGACAGTATTTT. Residues: CAISESSSGGQYF.

This clonotype showed up many times. V is TRBV2 and J is TRBJ1-5, with D unresolved. Trimming left V 4 bases short and J 9 bases short, with 19 bases between. From germline, CDR1 is SNHLY and CDR2 FYNNEI. The CDR3 totals 15 residues. The CDR3 is CASSATGRVGRPQHF. The CDR3 nucleotides read TGTGCCAGCAGTGCCACTGGACGGGTAGGGCGGCCCCAGCATTTT.

This clonotype was counted ten times or more. The rearrangement links TRBV6-2 or TRBV6-3 to TRBJ1-2; 9 nucleotides match TRBD1. The CDR3 length is 16 residues. V was clipped by 2 bases and J by 2 bases; unmatched bases: 6. The V gene's germline CDR1 is MNHEY and CDR2 SVGEGT. In DNA form, the CDR3 reads TGTGCCAGCAGTTACGTTCGCGGGACAGGGAACTATGGCTACACCTTC. Translation gives CASSYVRGTGNYGYTF.

This clonotype has a count of ten or more. The rearrangement links TRBV19 to TRBJ1-5; D might be TRBD1 (5 bases). V dropped 2 bases and J dropped 3 bases, with 8 bases sitting between them. The germline gives CDR1 LNHDA, CDR2 SQIVND (reference sequence). This CDR3 is built from 14 residues. CDR3 residues: CASSITGPNQPQHF. The CDR3 coding sequence is TGTGCCAGTAGTATAACAGGACCCAATCAGCCCCAGCATTTT.

The gene calls are TRBV5-1 and TRBJ2-1; no clear D gene. Trimming stripped 1 base from V and 4 bases from J, with 6 bases between. This CDR3 spans 13 amino acids. Germline V CDR1 and CDR2: SGHRS, YFSETQ. The CDR3 region has the DNA TGCGCCAGCAGCTTGTCAGCTTACAATGAGCAGTTCTTC. Translation: CASSLSAYNEQFF. The whole variable domain, filled in from reference TRBV5-1 and TRBJ2-1, reads KAGVTQTPRYLIKTRGQQVTLSCSPISGHRSVSWYQQTPGQGLQFLFEYFSETQRNKGNFPGRFSGRQFSNSRSEMNVSTLELGDSALYLCASSLSAYNEQFFGPGTRLTVL.

This clonotype occurred many times. This chain joins TRBV10-3 and TRBJ2-1, with D unresolved. The CDR3 runs 13 residues. The V gene lost 10 bases and the J gene lost 2 bases, with 12 bases spanning the gap. Germline loops: CDR1 ENHRY, CDR2 SYGVKD. The CDR3 DNA follows: TGTGCCACGGCCGAGGACGCCTACAATGAGCAGTTCTTC. This sequence encodes CATAEDAYNEQFF.

Ten or more counts support this clonotype. The genes are TRBV7-9 and TRBJ2-7; perhaps D is TRBD1 or TRBD2 (5 bases each). Germline V CDR1 and CDR2: SEHNR, FQNEAQ (reference sequence). The germline V and J ends were trimmed by 7 bases and 7 bases, with 26 bases remaining between them. The CDR3 sequence is 16 residues long. The CDR3 region is CASTNQTGRARIEQYF. The CDR3 coding sequence is TGTGCCAGCACTAACCAAACGGGACGGGCGAGAATTGAGCAGTACTTC.

This clonotype was counted many times. V is TRBV7-2 and J is TRBJ2-3; D call uncertain. From germline, CDR1 is SGHTA and CDR2 FQGNSA. CDR3 length: 16 residues. The V gene lost 2 bases and the J gene lost 1 base, with 13 bases spanning the gap. CDR3 coding DNA: TGTGCCAGCAGCTTATGGGTCCTCGACCGCACAGATACGCAGTATTTT. Amino acids: CASSLWVLDRTDTQYF.

This clonotype was observed many times. This sequence joins TRBV7-2 and TRBJ2-5; 11 bases align to TRBD2. With 9 bases clipped from V and 5 bases from J, the junction kept 5 bases outside the gene matches. CDR1 SGHTA and CDR2 FQGNSA come from the germline V gene. The CDR3 has 13 residues. This chain's CDR3 is CASSGGAGETQYF. In nucleotides, the CDR3 is TGTGCCAGTAGCGGGGGGGCCGGGGAGACCCAGTACTTC.

This clonotype was recorded many times. The rearrangement uses TRBV6-4 and TRBJ2-3; D unclear. The germline V gene encodes CDR1 MRHNA and CDR2 SNTAGT. V was clipped by 0 bases and J by 0 bases, with 13 bases between them. This CDR3 contains 17 residues. CDR3 residues: CASSDSSWGSSTDTQYF. The CDR3, as DNA: TGTGCCAGCAGTGACTCGTCTTGGGGATCTAGCACAGATACGCAGTATTTT.

The sample holds many counts of this clonotype. This chain uses TRBV6-1 with TRBJ2-5; D gene unclear. Trimming stripped 5 bases from V and 3 bases from J, with 22 bases between. In germline, CDR1 is MNHNS, CDR2 SASEGT. CDR3 length equals 17 residues. The CDR3 reads CASSPLTIPRTEETQYF. Here the CDR3 DNA reads TGTGCCAGCAGTCCCCTGACGATACCCCGGACGGAAGAGACCCAGTACTTC.

This clonotype was seen at least ten times. The chain combines TRBV12-3 or TRBV12-4 with TRBJ1-5; weak D call: TRBD1 (6 bases). This CDR3 spans 13 amino acids. With 6 bases removed from V and 7 bases from J, the gap between germline ends came to 13 bases. As DNA, the CDR3 is TGTGCCAGCAGCCAGGACAGCCGGCAGCCCCAGCATTTT. Protein: CASSQDSRQPQHF.

This clonotype appeared many times. This chain links TRBV6-5 with TRBJ2-5, with D tentatively TRBD1 (6 bases). The CDR3 runs to 14 residues. V shed 2 bases and J shed 0 bases, with 7 bases lying between them. Germline V CDR1 and CDR2: MNHEY, SVGAGI. In nucleotides, the CDR3 is TGTGCCAGCAGTTACCGGGACAACCAAGAGACCCAGTACTTC. The encoded protein is CASSYRDNQETQYF.

This clonotype was found many times. CDR3 sequence: CASRPQRTNQPQHF. CDR3 in DNA: TGTGCCAGCAGACCCCAGAGAACCAATCAGCCCCAGCATTTT. The rearrangement links TRBV6-2 or TRBV6-3 to TRBJ1-5; no clear D. V shed 6 bases and J shed 3 bases, with 12 bases lying between them. This CDR3 is 14 amino acids long. The germline gives CDR1 MNHEY, CDR2 SVGEGT.

This clonotype was seen at least ten times. V is TRBV7-2 and J is TRBJ1-5; weak D call: TRBD1 (5 bases). This CDR3 comprises 14 residues. The V and J ends lost 3 bases and 4 bases respectively, with 10 bases between them. The germline gives CDR1 SGHTA, CDR2 FQGNSA. As DNA, the CDR3 is TGTGCCAGCAGCTTCCAGGGAAGGAATCAGCCCCAGCATTTT. Residues: CASSFQGRNQPQHF.

This clonotype was detected ten times or more. The V and J genes are TRBV12-3 or TRBV12-4 and TRBJ2-1; TRBD1 matches at 9 bases. The J segment lost 9 bases and the V segment lost 3 bases, leaving 9 bases of the junction unmatched. This CDR3 has 15 amino acids. CDR3 nucleotide sequence: TGTGCCAGCAGTTTTGGGACAGGGTTGAACCTTGAGCAGTTCTTC. Translated: CASSFGTGLNLEQFF.

This clonotype was counted at least ten times. The gene calls are TRBV7-9 and TRBJ1-2; D unclear. V was clipped by 3 bases and J by 5 bases, with 10 bases between them. The CDR3 extends over 13 amino acids. CDR1 and CDR2 from the germline V gene are SEHNR and FQNEAQ (reference sequence). Here the CDR3 DNA reads TGTGCCAGCAGCTTGGGTGAAGATTATGGCTACACCTTC. As protein: CASSLGEDYGYTF.

This clonotype was found many times. V gene TRBV12-3 or TRBV12-4 combines with J gene TRBJ2-3; no firm D call. V lost 5 bases and J lost 9, with 12 bases in between. The CDR3 sequence is 12 residues long. The CDR3 DNA is TGTGCCAGCAGTCTGTACAGCGAAACGCAGTATTTT. It translates to CASSLYSETQYF.

This clonotype has at least ten counts. The V call is TRBV2, the J call TRBJ2-7; D gene uncertain. Germline assignment: CDR1 SNHLY and CDR2 FYNNEI. CDR3 length: 13 residues. V lost 5 bases and J lost 3, with 11 bases in between. The CDR3 region is CASSTDGLYEQYF. CDR3 DNA sequence: TGTGCCAGCAGTACCGACGGGCTCTACGAGCAGTACTTC. Complete variable domain (other parts from reference TRBV2 and TRBJ2-7): EPEVTQTPSHQVTQMGQEVILRCVPISNHLYFYWYRQILGQKVEFLVSFYNNEISEKSEIFDDQFSVERPDGSNFTLKIRSTKLEDSAMYFCASSTDGLYEQYFGPGTRLTVT.

This clonotype was seen at least ten times. The chain joins TRBV6-2 or TRBV6-3 to TRBJ2-3, with 8 bases matching TRBD1. The length of the CDR3 is 15 residues. The germline V gene has CDR1 MNHEY and CDR2 SVGEGT. V was pared by 7 bases and J by 7 bases, with 13 bases of the junction left unmatched. The CDR3 region has the DNA TGTGCCAGCACCTCTCGAGGACAGGGAGTAAATACGCAGTATTTT. Translated: CASTSRGQGVNTQYF.

There are many counts of this clonotype. The chain couples TRBV5-1 to TRBJ2-1; D might be TRBD1 (5 bases). This CDR3 spans 13 amino acids. Trimming removed 4 bases from V and 10 bases from J, with 15 bases in between. Germline lookup yields CDR1 SGHRS and CDR2 YFSETQ. The CDR3 sequence: CASSVHQGSEQFF. For the CDR3, the DNA is TGCGCCAGCAGCGTTCACCAGGGTTCGGAGCAGTTCTTC.

Points on this clonotype: The conserved closing phenylalanine or tryptophan is absent in this CDR3, likely reflecting a read error. This chain uses TRBV20-1 with TRBJ1-6, with 7 bases aligning to TRBD1. The CDR3 has 14 amino acids. Trimming took 7 bases from V and 8 from J; bases not matched to a gene: 11. Germline CDR1 and CDR2: DFQATT and SNEGSKA (reference sequence). The CDR3 protein is CSGSQETGYSPLHV. The CDR3 coding sequence is TGCAGTGGGAGCCAAGAGACAGGGTATTCACCCCTCCACGTG.

The table lists this clonotype with many counts. This chain uses TRBV6-2 or TRBV6-3 with TRBJ2-7; maybe TRBD1 (6 bases). The CDR3 has 14 amino acids. Trimming pared 0 bases from V and 8 bases from J, leaving 14 bases between. Germline assignment: CDR1 MNHEY and CDR2 SVGEGT. The CDR3 here is CASSYSSKGVKQYF. The CDR3 nucleotides are TGTGCCAGCAGTTACTCGAGTAAGGGGGTGAAGCAGTACTTC.